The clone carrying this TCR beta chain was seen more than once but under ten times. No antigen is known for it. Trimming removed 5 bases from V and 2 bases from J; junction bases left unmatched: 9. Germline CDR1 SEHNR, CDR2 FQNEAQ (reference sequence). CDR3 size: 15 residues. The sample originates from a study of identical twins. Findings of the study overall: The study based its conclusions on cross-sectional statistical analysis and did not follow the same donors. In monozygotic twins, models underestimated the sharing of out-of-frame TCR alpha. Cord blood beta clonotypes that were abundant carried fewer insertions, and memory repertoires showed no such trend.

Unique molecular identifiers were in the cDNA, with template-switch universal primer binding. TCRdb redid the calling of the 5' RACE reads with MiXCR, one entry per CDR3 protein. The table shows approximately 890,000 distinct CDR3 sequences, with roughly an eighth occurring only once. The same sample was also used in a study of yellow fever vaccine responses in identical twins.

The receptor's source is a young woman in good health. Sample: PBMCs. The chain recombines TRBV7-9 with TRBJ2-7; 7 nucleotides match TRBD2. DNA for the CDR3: TGTGCCAGCAGCCTCCGGACTAGGGAACCCTACGAGCAGTACTTC. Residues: CASSLRTREPYEQYF.